This T cell receptor (beta chain) was documented in a study of identical twins. General study points: Zero-insertion analyses could be partly confounded by invariant MAIT and iNKT cells.

Per the germline V gene, CDR1 is MGHDK and CDR2 is SYGVNS. The CDR3 is 16 residues long. V lost 2 bases to trimming and J lost 0 bases, with 12 bases between them. As concerns this clonotype: Its antigen is still unknown.

Unique molecular identifiers were present on the cDNA, which also gained a universal primer site by template switching. A single record per CDR3 protein comes from TCRdb applying MiXCR to the 5' RACE reads. The profile shows 1,800,000 or so distinct CDR3 sequences, roughly 35% of them singletons. The sequenced sample was cord blood. This TCR came from a newborn girl in good health. This chain links TRBV25-1 with TRBJ2-3, with D possibly being TRBD1 (5 bases). CDR3: CASSEKRAGSTDTQYF. The CDR3 DNA is TGTGCCAGCAGTGAAAAAAGGGCAGGGAGCACAGATACGCAGTATTTT. Based on the CDR3 plus reference TRBV25-1 and TRBJ2-3, the full variable domain is EADIYQTPRYLVIGTGKKITLECSQTMGHDKMYWYQQDPGMELHLIHYSYGVNSTEKGDLSSESTVSRIRTEHFPLTLESARPSHTSQYLCASSEKRAGSTDTQYFGPGTRLTVL.